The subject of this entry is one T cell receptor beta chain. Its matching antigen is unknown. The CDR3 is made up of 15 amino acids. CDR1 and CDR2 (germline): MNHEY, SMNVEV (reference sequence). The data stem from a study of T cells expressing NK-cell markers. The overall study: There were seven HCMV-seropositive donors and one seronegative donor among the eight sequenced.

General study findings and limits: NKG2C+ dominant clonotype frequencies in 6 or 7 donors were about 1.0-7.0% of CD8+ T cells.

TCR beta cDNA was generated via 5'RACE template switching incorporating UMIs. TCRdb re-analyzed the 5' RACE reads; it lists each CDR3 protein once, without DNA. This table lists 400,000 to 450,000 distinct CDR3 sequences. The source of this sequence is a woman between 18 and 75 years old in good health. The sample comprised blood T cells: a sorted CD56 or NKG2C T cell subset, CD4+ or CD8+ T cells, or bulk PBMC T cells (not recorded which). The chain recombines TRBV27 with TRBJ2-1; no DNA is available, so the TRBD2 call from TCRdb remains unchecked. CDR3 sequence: CASSSGTRSYNEQFF.